What follows is one TCR beta chain and its context. Its target is unknown. The table came from immunoSEQ multiplex PCR; TCRdb's copy has only in-frame clones and leaves some out. Of 250,000 or so clones listed, around nine tenths are singletons. The data were obtained in a study of cytomegalovirus exposure and HLA in healthy donors. Study-level results: Rarity marked most TCR sequences, yet some public TCRs occurred in many donors.

The V end lost 2 bases, the J end lost 7 bases, and 15 bases lay between the germline ends. The CDR3 extends over 14 amino acids. CDR1 SGHDT and CDR2 YYEEEE come from the germline V gene. The sequenced material came from PBMCs. This receptor was taken from a man between 18 and 29 years old in good health and CMV-seronegative. The rearrangement joins TRBV5-6 to TRBJ1-2; D is possibly TRBD1 (5 bases). The chain's CDR3 is CASSFSRPRGGYTF. For the CDR3, the DNA is TGTGCCAGCAGCTTTAGCAGACCTAGGGGTGGCTACACCTTC.